There are a few counts of the clone carrying this T cell receptor (beta chain). No antigen is known for it. This record comes from a study of T-cell reconstitution after alpha-beta-depleted transplantation in children. Study-wide results and caveats: One year after transplant, T-cell counts and diversity came mostly from newly produced T cells. Roughly two months post-transplant, alpha-beta T cells reportedly originated from several hundred graft clones that had expanded. High day-60 TCRbeta diversity in some patients came from surviving recipient T cells and thymic progenitors.

V shed 1 base, J shed 0 bases, and the junction held 5 bases outside the gene matches. Germline lookup yields CDR1 MNHEY and CDR2 SMNVEV (reference sequence). The CDR3 sequence is 17 residues long. Library preparation (for TCRbeta) was performed with unique molecular identifiers. MiXCR, run by TCRdb on the PCR reads, gives a single entry per CDR3 protein. Altogether hundreds of thousands of distinct CDR3 sequences are present, roughly a tenth being singletons, with the ten largest covering roughly 2.1%. The TCR comes from a child younger than 10 with inherited bone marrow failure, due to receive a stem cell transplant. The rearrangement uses TRBV27 and TRBJ2-2; 7 nucleotides match TRBD2. The input for sequencing was PBMCs, taken before TCRalphabeta/CD19-depleted stem cell transplant. The chain's CDR3 is CASSLFPSGSNTGELFF. Here the CDR3 DNA reads TGTGCCAGCAGTTTATTTCCTAGCGGCTCGAACACCGGGGAGCTGTTTTTT.